Listed below are T cell receptor beta chains from one sample, sequenced in a study of ipilimumab plus nivolumab after autologous stem cell transplantation. Measured with immunoSEQ multiplex PCR; TCRdb has only the in-frame clones, and not every one. The sample records 15,000 to 20,000 clones, 65% to 80% being singletons. The material was PBMCs, obtained in a trial of ipilimumab plus nivolumab as post-transplant consolidation. These receptors were taken from a male donor with diffuse large B-cell lymphoma. The CDR3 runs from the conserved cysteine through the conserved F or W. The order of the fields is CDR3 DNA, CDR3 protein, D gene, clone size, J gene, V gene. D genes are given only for firm matches. Size is omitted from some rows. Given values are once, few, many or a class for expanded clones.

TGTGCCAGCAGCTTATCGGGGGTCGATACGCAGTATTTT	CASSLSGVDTQYF	-	-	TRBJ2-3	TRBV7-9
TGTGCCAGCAGCTTGAGTAGCACAGATACGCAGTATTTT	CASSLSSTDTQYF	-	once	TRBJ2-3	TRBV5-4
TGTGCCATCAGTGAAAGTAGCGGGGGAGGAGAGCAGTACTTC	CAISESSGGGEQYF	TRBD2	-	TRBJ2-7	TRBV10-3
TGTGCCACCAGCAGAGATAGGGGGACAGGGTTTGGGCAGCCCCAGCATTTT	CATSRDRGTGFGQPQHF	TRBD1	-	TRBJ1-5	TRBV15
TGTGCCAGCAGCCAGGAGGGACTAGCGGGGGTGGTCAATGAGCAGTTCTTC	CASSQEGLAGVVNEQFF	TRBD2	-	TRBJ2-1	TRBV4-2
TGTGCCAGCAGTTGGACAGGGATTCGCCATAATTCACCCCTCCACTTT	CASSWTGIRHNSPLHF	TRBD1	-	TRBJ1-6	TRBV25-1
TGTGCCAGCAACCCAGCTAGCGGGGGGGAGGGTGAGCAGTTCTTC	CASNPASGGEGEQFF	TRBD2	once	TRBJ2-1	TRBV11-2
TGTGCCAGCAGTCTACCTAAGGGGCCCTACAATGAGCAGTTCTTC	CASSLPKGPYNEQFF	-	-	TRBJ2-1	TRBV11-2
TGCGCCAGCAGCTCAAACAGGGGAACCACTGAAGCTTTCTTT	CASSSNRGTTEAFF	TRBD1	-	TRBJ1-1	TRBV5-1
TGTGCCAGCAGCTTAAAGGGCGGGGGGGCCAGTTTT	CASSLKGGGASF	TRBD2	-	TRBJ2-3	TRBV7-3
TGTGCCAGCAGGATAACAGGGCGACTTACTGAAGCTTTCTTT	CASRITGRLTEAFF	-	-	TRBJ1-1	TRBV27
TGTGCCAGCTCCCCTACACAATCAGGTGGCCTAAACACTGAAGCTTTCTTT	CASSPTQSGGLNTEAFF	-	-	TRBJ1-1	TRBV18
TGTGCCAGCAGCTTATTGGGGCTTGGGTACGAGCAGTACTTC	CASSLLGLGYEQYF	-	-	TRBJ2-7	TRBV7-9
TGTGCCTCCAACAGGGTGGGCGATTCACCCCTCCACTTT	CASNRVGDSPLHF	-	few	TRBJ1-6	TRBV30
TGTGCCAGCAGCGCCGACCACGAGCAGTACTTC	CASSADHEQYF	-	-	TRBJ2-7	TRBV7-8
TGTGCCAGCAGCCGACCGGGGCTAGAGAAAGAGACCCAGTACTTC	CASSRPGLEKETQYF	-	few	TRBJ2-5	TRBV2
TGTGCCAGCAGCTTGAGACAGGCGGCCTCTGGAAACACCATATATTTT	CASSLRQAASGNTIYF	-	-	TRBJ1-3	TRBV7-9
TGTGCCAGCTCTAAAGGGACAGGGGGAAACAATGAGCAGTTCTTC	CASSKGTGGNNEQFF	TRBD1	-	TRBJ2-1	TRBV25-1
TGTGCTAGCAGCTTATCCCGTTCCTACAATGAGCAGTTCTTC	CASSLSRSYNEQFF	-	-	TRBJ2-1	TRBV7-7
TGTGCCAGCAGTTACGGACAAAGCACTGAAGCTTTCTTT	CASSYGQSTEAFF	-	-	TRBJ1-1	TRBV6-5
TGCGCCAGCAGTGAGTCGGAGCGGGAGGGCCTCTCCTACAATGAGCAGTTCTTC	CASSESEREGLSYNEQFF	TRBD2	-	TRBJ2-1	TRBV10-2
TGTGCCAGCAGCCTTTTAGGGGGCGATTGGACTGAAGCTTTCTTT	CASSLLGGDWTEAFF	TRBD1	few	TRBJ1-1	TRBV9
TGTGCCAGTAGTATCTCGGGTAGGGTAGGTGAAAAACTGTTTTTT	CASSISGRVGEKLFF	-	once	TRBJ1-4	TRBV19
TGTGCCAGCAGCCCCACAGGGGGGTTAGCCAAAAACATTCAGTACTTC	CASSPTGGLAKNIQYF	TRBD1	-	TRBJ2-4	TRBV14
TGTGCCAGCGCCACTCAGGCGGGCGACACTGAAGCTTTCTTT	CASATQAGDTEAFF	-	-	TRBJ1-1	TRBV7-9
TGTGCCAGCAGTGTCGAAGGACACTCTGGAAACACCATATATTTT	CASSVEGHSGNTIYF	-	-	TRBJ1-3	TRBV2
TGCGCCAGCAGTGATCCAGGGAACGGGGAGCTGTTTTTT	CASSDPGNGELFF	-	-	TRBJ2-2	TRBV10-1
TGTGCCAGCTCACCACGACTAGCGGGAACAGATACGCAGTATTTT	CASSPRLAGTDTQYF	TRBD2	-	TRBJ2-3	TRBV18
TGTGCCAGCTCTCGAAGCAGGGAGGAGACCCAGTACTTC	CASSRSREETQYF	-	-	TRBJ2-5	TRBV18
TGTGCCAGCAGCGCCAGCGACAGGGTTACCATTCAGTACTTC	CASSASDRVTIQYF	TRBD1	-	TRBJ2-4	TRBV9
TGTGCCAGCAGCTTACGGGCTGAGGGGAACACTGAAGCTTTCTTT	CASSLRAEGNTEAFF	-	-	TRBJ1-1	TRBV7-3
TGTGCCAGCAGCCTCTACGACGGGACTAGCTGCTTCTTC	CASSLYDGTSCFF	TRBD2	-	TRBJ2-1	TRBV7-2
TGTGCCACCGGGACTTATCCCTACGAGCAGTACTTC	CATGTYPYEQYF	-	-	TRBJ2-7	TRBV27
TGCGCCAGCAGCCAAGGACAGGGGACTGGGGCCAACGTCCTGACTTTC	CASSQGQGTGANVLTF	TRBD1	-	TRBJ2-6	TRBV4-1
TGTGCCTGGAGCGTAGCGGGGGGAATCGGGGAGCTGTTTTTT	CAWSVAGGIGELFF	TRBD2	-	TRBJ2-2	TRBV30
TGCGCCAGCAGCTGGGGACTAGCGCCAGATACGCAGTATTTT	CASSWGLAPDTQYF	TRBD2	-	TRBJ2-3	TRBV5-1
TGTGCCAGCAGCCCTTCCTGGGGTGCCCGAGTCGAGCAGTACTTC	CASSPSWGARVEQYF	-	-	TRBJ2-7	TRBV9
TGTGCCAGTAGTACTCGACAGGGGCAGTTCTTC	CASSTRQGQFF	TRBD1	-	TRBJ2-1	TRBV19
TGTGCCAGCAGTTTGATCTGGCGGGGGAACCAAGAGACCCAGTACTTC	CASSLIWRGNQETQYF	TRBD2	-	TRBJ2-5	TRBV6-5
TGTGCCAGTAGGCTAGCGGGAAACACCGGGGAGCTGTTTTTT	CASRLAGNTGELFF	TRBD2	-	TRBJ2-2	TRBV19
TGTGCCAGCAGCGCCGGAAGCGTGGCTTTCTTT	CASSAGSVAFF	-	-	TRBJ1-1	TRBV6-1
TGTGCCAGCAGTTTCGGAGGAAATTCACCCCTCCACTTT	CASSFGGNSPLHF	-	few	TRBJ1-6	TRBV27